The text below deals with one T cell receptor beta chain. Its antigen remains unidentified. The data were taken from a study of T cell responses to AZD1222 COVID-19 vaccine. Study-level points and caveats: Reportedly, close to half of spike-specific TCRs are directed against unmutated variant regions. The study identified only five to seven AZD1222 recipients as seropositive at baseline.

The data were produced by immunoSEQ multiplex PCR, yet TCRdb's version contains in-frame clones alone and is incomplete. Here the sample spans more than 55,000 clones, 89% being singletons. The V and J ends lost 4 bases and 7 bases, in that order; junction bases with no gene match: 10. CDR1 is SGHRS, CDR2 YFSETQ, per germline. The CDR3 loop spans 15 amino acids. This sequence originates from an adult who received the AZD1222 COVID-19 vaccine. The chain carries TRBV5-1 and TRBJ2-1, with TRBD2 identical over 8 bases. The source was peripheral blood, collected 28 days after the second AZD1222 dose. This chain's CDR3 is CASSKTGTRSNEQFF. The CDR3 region has the DNA TGCGCCAGCAGCAAAACCGGGACTAGGTCTAATGAGCAGTTCTTC.